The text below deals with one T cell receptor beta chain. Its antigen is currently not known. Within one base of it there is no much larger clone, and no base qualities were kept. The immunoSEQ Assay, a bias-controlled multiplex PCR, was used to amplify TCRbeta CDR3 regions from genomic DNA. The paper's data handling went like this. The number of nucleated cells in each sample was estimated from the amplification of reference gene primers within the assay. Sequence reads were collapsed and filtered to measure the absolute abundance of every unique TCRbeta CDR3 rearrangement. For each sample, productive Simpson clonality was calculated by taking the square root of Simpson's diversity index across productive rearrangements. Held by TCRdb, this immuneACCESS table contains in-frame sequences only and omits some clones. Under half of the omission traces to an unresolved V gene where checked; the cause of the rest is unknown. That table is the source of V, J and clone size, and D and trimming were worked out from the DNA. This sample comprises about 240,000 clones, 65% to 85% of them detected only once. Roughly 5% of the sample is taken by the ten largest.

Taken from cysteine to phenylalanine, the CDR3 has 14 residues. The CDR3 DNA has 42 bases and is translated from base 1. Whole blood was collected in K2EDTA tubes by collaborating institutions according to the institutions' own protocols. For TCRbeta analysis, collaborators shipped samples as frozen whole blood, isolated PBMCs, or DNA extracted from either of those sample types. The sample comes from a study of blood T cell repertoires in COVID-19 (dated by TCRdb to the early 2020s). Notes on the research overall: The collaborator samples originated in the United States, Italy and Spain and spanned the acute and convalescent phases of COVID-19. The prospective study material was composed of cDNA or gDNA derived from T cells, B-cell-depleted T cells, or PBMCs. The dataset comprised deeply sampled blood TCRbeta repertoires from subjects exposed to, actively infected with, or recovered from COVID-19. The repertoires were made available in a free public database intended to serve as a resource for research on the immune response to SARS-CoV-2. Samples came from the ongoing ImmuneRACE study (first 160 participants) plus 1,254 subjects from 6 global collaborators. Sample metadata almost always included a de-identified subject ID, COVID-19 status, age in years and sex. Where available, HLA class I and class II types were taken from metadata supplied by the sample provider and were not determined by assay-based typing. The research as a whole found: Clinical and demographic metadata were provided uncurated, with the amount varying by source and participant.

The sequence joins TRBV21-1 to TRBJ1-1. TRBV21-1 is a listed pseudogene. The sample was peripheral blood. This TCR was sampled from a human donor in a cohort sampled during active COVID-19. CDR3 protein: CASSKASGCTEAFF. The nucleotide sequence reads TGTGCCAGCAGCAAAGCGTCGGGATGCACTGAAGCTTTCTTT.